These 28 T cell receptor beta chains came from one sample sequenced in a study of shared clonotypes between healthy human individuals. The data were produced by immunoSEQ multiplex PCR, yet TCRdb's version contains in-frame clones alone and is incomplete. The repertoire holds approximately 1,500,000 clones, with 95% to 99% as singletons. Sequencing was carried out using naive CD4+ T cells sorted from blood. Subset specified: CD45RA+ positively selected. These receptors were collected from a man aged 30 to 45 in good health.

The chain is built from TRBV5-1 and TRBJ2-7, with D possibly TRBD1 on 6 matching bases. This CDR3 is built from 13 residues. The V end was cut by 5 bases, the J end by 0 bases, with 9 bases between. Germline values: CDR1 SGHRS, CDR2 YFSETQ. The CDR3 loop reads CASRIGGSYEQYF. DNA of the CDR3: TGCGCCAGCAGGATAGGGGGCTCCTACGAGCAGTACTTC.

This chain uses TRBV19 with TRBJ1-5; D possibly corresponds to TRBD1 (5 bases). Germline CDR1 is LNHDA and CDR2 is SQIVND (reference sequence). Trimming shortened V by 10 bases and J by 2 bases, and 12 bases separated the two germline ends. The CDR3 is made up of 13 amino acids. The chain's CDR3 is CATSGGGNQPQHF. CDR3 DNA sequence: TGTGCCACCTCGGGGGGTGGCAATCAGCCCCAGCATTTT.

The gene calls are TRBV4-3 and TRBJ2-3; 7 positions agree with TRBD1. Germline V gene lookup returns CDR1 LGHNA and CDR2 YSLEER. The CDR3 totals 15 residues. V gave up 2 bases and J gave up 2 bases; unmatched junction bases: 4. The CDR3 loop reads CASSQSGQHTDTQYF. The CDR3 bases are TGCGCCAGCAGCCAATCGGGACAGCACACAGATACGCAGTATTTT.

Worth noting for this clone: The sample has other DNA sequences that encode this CDR3 too. The rearrangement links TRBV18 to TRBJ1-5, with D tentatively TRBD1 (5 bases). The germline V gene encodes CDR1 KGHSH and CDR2 LQKENI. V shed 3 bases and J shed 3 bases, with 6 bases lying between them. The CDR3 covers 13 residues. The CDR3 loop reads CASSPGDNQPQHF. In nucleotides, the CDR3 is TGTGCCAGCTCACCGGGGGACAATCAGCCCCAGCATTTT.

The V and J genes are TRBV5-4 and TRBJ2-1; tentatively, D is TRBD2 (5 bases). The germline V and J ends were trimmed by 4 bases and 7 bases, with 9 bases remaining between them. This CDR3 has 12 residues. Per the germline V gene, CDR1 is SGHNT and CDR2 is YYREEE (reference sequence). The CDR3 reads CASSLLVNEQFF. The CDR3, as DNA: TGTGCCAGCAGCCTACTAGTAAATGAGCAGTTCTTC. The full variable domain, completed using reference TRBV5-4 and TRBJ2-1, is ETGVTQSPTHLIKTRGQQVTLRCSSQSGHNTVSWYQQALGQGPQFIFQYYREEENGRGNFPPRFSGLQFPNYSSELNVNALELDDSALYLCASSLLVNEQFFGPGTRLTVL.

The chain is built from TRBV28 and TRBJ2-2, with no clear D. Germline lookup yields CDR1 MDHEN and CDR2 SYDVKM. The CDR3 length is 15 residues. Trimming took off 3 bases at V and 0 bases at J, with 8 bases between the two ends. As DNA, the CDR3 is TGTGCCAGCAGTTTCCGACTTACGAACACCGGGGAGCTGTTTTTT. This codes for CASSFRLTNTGELFF.

The rearrangement links TRBV10-3 to TRBJ2-7, with D unclear. Trimming stripped 7 bases from V and 5 bases from J, with 27 bases between. This CDR3 contains 17 residues. Per germline, CDR1 ENHRY and CDR2 SYGVKD. The CDR3 sequence is CAITDKKDGPALNEQYF. CDR3 DNA sequence: TGTGCCATCACGGATAAAAAGGACGGGCCGGCTTTAAACGAGCAGTACTTC.

This clone was recorded only once. The rearrangement uses TRBV9 and TRBJ2-7; the match to TRBD2 covers 12 bases. Unmatched junction bases numbered 8, after V lost 0 bases and J lost 7 bases. Per the germline V gene, CDR1 is SGDLS and CDR2 is YYNGEE. There are 16 residues in the CDR3. The CDR3 sequence is CASSVDPGLAGREQYF. CDR3 bases: TGTGCCAGCAGCGTAGACCCTGGACTAGCGGGAAGGGAGCAGTACTTC. Full variable domain (outside the CDR3, taken from reference TRBV9 and TRBJ2-7): DSGVTQTPKHLITATGQRVTLRCSPRSGDLSVYWYQQSLDQGLQFLIQYYNGEERAKGNILERFSAQQFPDLHSELNLSSLELGDSALYFCASSVDPGLAGREQYFGPGTRLTVT.

The chain has TRBV29-1 and TRBJ1-3; D is ambiguous. V gave up 7 bases and J gave up 4 bases, with 8 bases separating them. This CDR3 is 11 amino acids long. Germline V lookup: CDR1 SQVTM, CDR2 ANQGSEA. Here the CDR3 reads CSARTGNTIYF. The DNA of the CDR3 is TGCAGCGCCCGTACCGGAAACACCATATATTTT.

In its sample, this clone was seen once. This chain uses TRBV10-1 with TRBJ2-7; 9 nucleotides agree with TRBD2. Germline V gene data show CDR1 as WNHNN and CDR2 as SYGVQD (reference sequence). The CDR3 covers 15 residues. Germline trimming cut 7 bases from V and 3 bases from J; bases unmatched to any gene: 10. CDR3 nucleotide sequence: TGCGCCAGCACTTGGACTAGCGAATCTCTCTACGAGCAGTACTTC. Translating it yields CASTWTSESLYEQYF.

As to this clone: Other DNA sequences in this specimen translate into the identical CDR3. V is TRBV5-1 and J is TRBJ2-2; TRBD1 matches 9 bases. Germline V gene data show CDR1 as SGHRS and CDR2 as YFSETQ. The CDR3 runs 14 residues. The V segment lost 3 bases and the J segment 8 bases; nucleotides outside the gene matches: 5. For the CDR3, the DNA is TGCGCCAGCAGCTCCGGACAGGGGAGTGGGGAGCTGTTTTTT. As protein: CASSSGQGSGELFF.

The chain links TRBV25-1 to TRBJ2-1, with 7 nucleotides matching TRBD1. This CDR3 region has 15 residues. V gave up 5 bases and J gave up 8 bases; unmatched junction bases: 12. Germline V CDR1 and CDR2: MGHDK, SYGVNS. The CDR3, as DNA: TGTGCCAGCAGTTATAGGGGACGTCAGGGGGATGAGCAGTTCTTC. It codes for CASSYRGRQGDEQFF.

The V gene is TRBV2, the J gene TRBJ2-1; 12 bases are shared with TRBD2. The CDR3 has 16 residues. Germline V CDR1 and CDR2: SNHLY, FYNNEI. V lost 6 bases to trimming and J lost 9 bases; unmatched junction nucleotides: 12. The CDR3: CASRVRTSGDGSEQFF. The CDR3 coding sequence is TGTGCCAGCAGGGTAAGGACTAGCGGGGATGGCAGTGAGCAGTTCTTC.

V gene TRBV5-6 combines with J gene TRBJ2-3; D is uncertain. V was trimmed by 1 base and J by 1 base, leaving 4 bases between them. The CDR3 is 13 amino acids. Per the germline V gene, CDR1 is SGHDT and CDR2 is YYEEEE. CDR3 region: CASSLWRTDTQYF. The CDR3, as DNA: TGTGCCAGCAGCTTGTGGCGCACAGATACGCAGTATTTT.

This chain connects TRBV5-1 to TRBJ1-2; D gene unclear. Trimming shortened V by 3 bases and J by 5 bases, and 8 bases separated the two germline ends. CDR3 length: 12 amino acids. Per germline, CDR1 SGHRS and CDR2 YFSETQ. Written as DNA, the CDR3 is TGCGCCAGCAGCTCCAATTTATATGGCTACACCTTC. Translating gives CASSSNLYGYTF. The full variable domain, its missing parts supplied by reference TRBV5-1 and TRBJ1-2, is KAGVTQTPRYLIKTRGQQVTLSCSPISGHRSVSWYQQTPGQGLQFLFEYFSETQRNKGNFPGRFSGRQFSNSRSEMNVSTLELGDSALYLCASSSNLYGYTFGSGTRLTVV.

The V call is TRBV5-1, the J call TRBJ2-1; the D gene is possibly TRBD2 (6 bases). The V gene's germline CDR1 is SGHRS and CDR2 YFSETQ. V was clipped by 0 bases and J by 0 bases, with 7 bases between them. This CDR3 contains 15 residues. CDR3 coding DNA: TGCGCCAGCAGCTTGGGACTAGTCTCCTACAATGAGCAGTTCTTC. Protein: CASSLGLVSYNEQFF.

V usage is TRBV6-1 and J usage is TRBJ2-2, with a weak D call TRBD2 (5 bases). Looked up from germline, CDR1 is MNHNS and CDR2 is SASEGT. This CDR3 is built from 14 residues. The V end was cut by 7 bases, the J end by 3 bases, with 12 bases between. The CDR3 here is CASNTLVYTGELFF. The CDR3 region has the DNA TGTGCCAGCAACACACTAGTCTACACCGGGGAGCTGTTTTTT.

This clone appeared a single time. The chain links TRBV5-6 to TRBJ1-1; D remains ambiguous. V was pared by 3 bases and J by 4 bases, with 13 bases between. The CDR3 length is 14 residues. Germline V gene data show CDR1 as SGHDT and CDR2 as YYEEEE. The CDR3 DNA follows: TGTGCCAGCAGCTCCTCGAGGTTAAGCACTGAAGCTTTCTTT. Protein product: CASSSSRLSTEAFF.

The chain carries TRBV5-1 and TRBJ1-5; no firm D call. Per germline, CDR1 SGHRS and CDR2 YFSETQ. The V end lost 2 bases, the J end lost 0 bases, and 3 bases lay between the germline ends. This CDR3 comprises 13 residues. The CDR3 region has the DNA TGCGCCAGCAGCTTATATAGCAATCAGCCCCAGCATTTT. Protein sequence: CASSLYSNQPQHF.

The CDR3 reads CASSRLAGNNEQFF. The CDR3 nucleotides are TGTGCCAGCAGCCGCCTAGCGGGGAACAATGAGCAGTTCTTC. The chain uses TRBV7-2 and TRBJ2-1; TRBD2 matches at 9 bases. The CDR3 has 14 residues. Germline V gene lookup returns CDR1 SGHTA and CDR2 FQGNSA. V shed 5 bases, J shed 5 bases, and the junction held 4 bases outside the gene matches. Filled out from reference TRBV7-2 and TRBJ2-1, the complete variable domain reads GAGVSQSPSNKVTEKGKDVELRCDPISGHTALYWYRQSLGQGLEFLIYFQGNSAPDKSGLPSDRFSAERTGGSVSTLTIQRTQQEDSAVYLCASSRLAGNNEQFFGPGTRLTVL.

The CDR3: CASSYLPRFF. The CDR3, as DNA: TGTGCCAGCAGCTACCTGCCTAGGTTTTTT. The genes are TRBV27 and TRBJ1-4; D not resolved. Trimming removed 6 bases from V and 16 bases from J, with 12 bases in between. The CDR3 consists of 10 residues. Germline CDR1 MNHEY, CDR2 SMNVEV (reference sequence).

The rearrangement uses TRBV28 and TRBJ2-3; perhaps TRBD2 as D (6 bases). The CDR3 runs to 16 residues. Germline V gene data show CDR1 as MDHEN and CDR2 as SYDVKM. Trimming stripped 6 bases from V and 2 bases from J, with 18 bases between. CDR3 nucleotide sequence: TGTGCCAGCAGCGACCCCCAGCGGGCCTACACAGATACGCAGTATTTT. Translated: CASSDPQRAYTDTQYF.

The chain couples TRBV5-4 to TRBJ2-7; D call uncertain. V was pared by 3 bases and J by 6 bases, with 13 bases between. Germline-derived CDR1 and CDR2 are SGHNT and YYREEE (reference sequence). The CDR3 totals 13 residues. The CDR3 DNA sequence: TGTGCCAGCAGCTCCCCGGATTCAACCGAGCAGTACTTC. This codes for CASSSPDSTEQYF.

V is TRBV11-3 and J is TRBJ2-1, with D possibly being TRBD2 (6 bases). CDR3 size: 13 residues. The germline V gene encodes CDR1 SGHNT and CDR2 YENEEA. Trimming stripped 6 bases from V and 8 bases from J, with 14 bases between. The DNA of the CDR3 is TGTGCCAGCAGTATCGGCGGGGCGCATGAGCAGTTCTTC. Its translation: CASSIGGAHEQFF.

The chain carries TRBV2 and TRBJ1-3; D unclear. V gave up 7 bases and J gave up 0 bases, with 7 bases separating them. The CDR3 is 13 amino acids. From germline, CDR1 is SNHLY and CDR2 FYNNEI. CDR3: CASMGSSGNTIYF. CDR3 nucleotide sequence: TGTGCCAGCATGGGGAGCTCTGGAAACACCATATATTTT.

The rearrangement links TRBV18 to TRBJ2-2; no firm D call. The V gene lost 3 bases and the J gene lost 3 bases, with 17 bases spanning the gap. The CDR3 totals 17 residues. Germline V lookup: CDR1 KGHSH, CDR2 LQKENI. The CDR3 region is CASSPIVQSYYTGELFF. In DNA form, the CDR3 reads TGTGCCAGCTCACCGATAGTGCAGAGTTACTACACCGGGGAGCTGTTTTTT.

V usage is TRBV5-4 and J usage is TRBJ2-4; D uncertain. Germline CDR1 is SGHNT and CDR2 is YYREEE (reference sequence). CDR3 length equals 13 residues. Trimming shortened V by 4 bases and J by 4 bases, and 9 bases separated the two germline ends. The CDR3 bases are TGTGCCAGCAGCCCCGTCACTAAAAACATTCAGTACTTC. Protein sequence: CASSPVTKNIQYF.

The chain carries TRBV6-1 and TRBJ1-1, with TRBD1 matching 11 bases. This CDR3 is 17 amino acids long. Germline-derived CDR1 and CDR2 are MNHNS and SASEGT. After removal of 4 bases from V and 1 base from J, the junction contained 8 bases not matched to a gene. The CDR3: CASSGGQGGGTNTEAFF. Written as DNA, the CDR3 is TGTGCCAGCAGTGGGGGACAGGGGGGAGGAACGAACACTGAAGCTTTCTTT.